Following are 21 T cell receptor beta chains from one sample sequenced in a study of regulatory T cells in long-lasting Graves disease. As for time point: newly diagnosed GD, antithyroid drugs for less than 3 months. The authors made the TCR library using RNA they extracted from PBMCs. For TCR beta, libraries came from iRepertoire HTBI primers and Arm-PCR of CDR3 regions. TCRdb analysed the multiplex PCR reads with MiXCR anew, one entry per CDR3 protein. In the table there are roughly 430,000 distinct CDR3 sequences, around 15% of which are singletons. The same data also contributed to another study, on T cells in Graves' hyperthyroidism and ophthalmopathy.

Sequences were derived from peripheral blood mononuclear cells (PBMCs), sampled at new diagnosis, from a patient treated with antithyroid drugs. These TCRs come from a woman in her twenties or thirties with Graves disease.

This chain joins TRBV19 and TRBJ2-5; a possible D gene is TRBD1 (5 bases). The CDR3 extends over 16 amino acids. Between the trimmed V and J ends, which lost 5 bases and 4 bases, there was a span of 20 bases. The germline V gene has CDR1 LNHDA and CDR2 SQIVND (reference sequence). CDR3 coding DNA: TGTGCCAGTAGTCCCCCAGGGCCCGTGGGGTTAGAGACCCAGTACTTC. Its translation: CASSPPGPVGLETQYF.

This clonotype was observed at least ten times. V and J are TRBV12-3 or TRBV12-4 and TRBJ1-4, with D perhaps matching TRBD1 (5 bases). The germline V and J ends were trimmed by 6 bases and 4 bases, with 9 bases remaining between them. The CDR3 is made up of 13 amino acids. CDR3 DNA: TGTGCCAGCAGCCGGGACGGTAATGAAAAACTGTTTTTT. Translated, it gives CASSRDGNEKLFF.

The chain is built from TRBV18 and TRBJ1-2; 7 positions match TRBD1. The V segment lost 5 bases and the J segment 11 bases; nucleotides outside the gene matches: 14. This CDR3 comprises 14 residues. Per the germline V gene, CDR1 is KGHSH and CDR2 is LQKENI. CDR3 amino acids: CASSSRTGREKYTF. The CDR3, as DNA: TGTGCCAGCTCAAGTAGGACAGGCCGTGAGAAATACACCTTC.

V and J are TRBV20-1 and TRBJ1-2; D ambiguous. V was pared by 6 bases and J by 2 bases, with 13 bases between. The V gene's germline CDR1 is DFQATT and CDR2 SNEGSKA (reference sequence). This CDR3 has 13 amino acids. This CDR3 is CSAKKGENYGYTF. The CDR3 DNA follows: TGCAGTGCAAAAAAGGGAGAAAACTATGGCTACACCTTC.

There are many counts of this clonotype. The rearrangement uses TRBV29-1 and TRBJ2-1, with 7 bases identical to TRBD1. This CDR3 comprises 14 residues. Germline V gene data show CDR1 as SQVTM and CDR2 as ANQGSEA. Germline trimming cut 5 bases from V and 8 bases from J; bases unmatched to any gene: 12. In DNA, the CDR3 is TGCAGCGTTCAAGGCGACAGGGTCCGCGATGAGCAGTTCTTC. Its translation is CSVQGDRVRDEQFF.

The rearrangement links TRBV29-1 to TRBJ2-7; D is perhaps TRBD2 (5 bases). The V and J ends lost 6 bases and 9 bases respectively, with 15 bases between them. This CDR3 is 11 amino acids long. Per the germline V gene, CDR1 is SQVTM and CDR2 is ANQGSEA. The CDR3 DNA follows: TGCAGCGTGGATACTAGTGGTTGGCAGTACTTC. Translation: CSVDTSGWQYF.

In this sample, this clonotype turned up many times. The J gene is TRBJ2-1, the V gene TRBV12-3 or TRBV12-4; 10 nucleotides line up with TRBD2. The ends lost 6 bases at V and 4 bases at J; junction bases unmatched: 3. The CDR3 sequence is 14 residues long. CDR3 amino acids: CASRDSGRYNEQFF. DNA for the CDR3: TGTGCCAGCAGGGATAGCGGGAGGTACAATGAGCAGTTCTTC.

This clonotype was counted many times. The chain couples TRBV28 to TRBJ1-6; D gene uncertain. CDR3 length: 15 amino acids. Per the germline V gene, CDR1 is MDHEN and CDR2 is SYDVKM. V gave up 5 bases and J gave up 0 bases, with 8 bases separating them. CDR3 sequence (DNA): TGTGCCAGCAGTCTGGGTAGCTCCTATAATTCACCCCTCCACTTT. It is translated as CASSLGSSYNSPLHF. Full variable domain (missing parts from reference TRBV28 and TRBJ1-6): DVKVTQSSRYLVKRTGEKVFLECVQDMDHENMFWYRQDPGLGLRLIYFSYDVKMKEKGDIPEGYSVSREKKERFSLILESASTNQTSMYLCASSLGSSYNSPLHFGNGTRLTVT.

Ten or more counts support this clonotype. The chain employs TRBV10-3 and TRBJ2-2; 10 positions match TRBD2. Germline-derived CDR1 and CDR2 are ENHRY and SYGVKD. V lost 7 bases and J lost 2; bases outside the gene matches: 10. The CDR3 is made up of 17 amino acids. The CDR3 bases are TGTGCCATCAAGCGGGGGGGCACAGGCCACAACACCGGGGAGCTGTTTTTT. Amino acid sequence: CAIKRGGTGHNTGELFF.

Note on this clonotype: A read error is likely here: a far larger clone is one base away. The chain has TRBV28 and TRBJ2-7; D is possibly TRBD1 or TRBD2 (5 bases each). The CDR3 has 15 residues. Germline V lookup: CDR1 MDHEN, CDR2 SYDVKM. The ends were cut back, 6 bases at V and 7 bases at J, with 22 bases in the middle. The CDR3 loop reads CASSRPPGTYNEQYF. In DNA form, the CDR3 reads TGTGCCAGCAGCCGCCCCCCCGGGACCTACAATGAGCAGTACTTC.

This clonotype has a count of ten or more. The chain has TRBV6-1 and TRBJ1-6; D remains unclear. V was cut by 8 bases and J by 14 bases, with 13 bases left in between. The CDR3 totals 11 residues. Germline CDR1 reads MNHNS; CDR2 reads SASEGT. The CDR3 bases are TGTGCCAGCGTCTGGGGTGGGACCCTCCACTTT. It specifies CASVWGGTLHF.

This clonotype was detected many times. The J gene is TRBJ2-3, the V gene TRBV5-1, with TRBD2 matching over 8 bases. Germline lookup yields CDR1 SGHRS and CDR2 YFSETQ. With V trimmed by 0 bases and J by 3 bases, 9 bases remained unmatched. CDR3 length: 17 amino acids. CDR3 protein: CASSLATSGIITDTQYF. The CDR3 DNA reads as TGCGCCAGCAGCTTGGCTACTAGCGGAATTATAACAGATACGCAGTATTTT.

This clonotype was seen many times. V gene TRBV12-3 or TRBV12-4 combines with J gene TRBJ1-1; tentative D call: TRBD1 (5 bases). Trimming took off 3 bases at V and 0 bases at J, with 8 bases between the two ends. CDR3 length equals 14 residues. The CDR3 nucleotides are TGTGCCAGCAGTTTCCGGGGCCTGAACACTGAAGCTTTCTTT. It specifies CASSFRGLNTEAFF.

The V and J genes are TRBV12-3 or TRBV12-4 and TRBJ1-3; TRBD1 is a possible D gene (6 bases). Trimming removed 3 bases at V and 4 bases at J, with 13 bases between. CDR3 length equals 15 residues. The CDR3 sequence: CASSFGGAPGNTIYF. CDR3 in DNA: TGTGCCAGCAGTTTTGGGGGGGCGCCCGGAAACACCATATATTTT.

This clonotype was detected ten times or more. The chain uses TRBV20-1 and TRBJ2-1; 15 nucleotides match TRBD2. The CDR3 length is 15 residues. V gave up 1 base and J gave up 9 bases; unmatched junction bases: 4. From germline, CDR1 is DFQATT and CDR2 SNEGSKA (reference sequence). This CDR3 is CSARGTSGRGGEQFF. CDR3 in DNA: TGCAGTGCTAGAGGGACTAGCGGGAGGGGGGGTGAGCAGTTCTTC.

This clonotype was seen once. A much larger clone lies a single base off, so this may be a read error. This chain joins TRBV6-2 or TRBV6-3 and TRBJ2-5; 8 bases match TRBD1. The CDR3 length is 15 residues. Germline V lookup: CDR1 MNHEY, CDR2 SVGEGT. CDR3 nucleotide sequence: TGTGCCAGCAGCTCACCCCGGACAGGGCGAGAGACCCAGCACTTC. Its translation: CASSSPRTGRETQHF.

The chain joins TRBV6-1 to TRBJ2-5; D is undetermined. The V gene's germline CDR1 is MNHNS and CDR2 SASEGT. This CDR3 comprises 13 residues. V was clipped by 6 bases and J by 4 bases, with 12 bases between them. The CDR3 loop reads CASSLPPPETQYF. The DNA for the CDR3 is TGTGCCAGCAGCCTCCCCCCCCCAGAGACCCAGTACTTC.

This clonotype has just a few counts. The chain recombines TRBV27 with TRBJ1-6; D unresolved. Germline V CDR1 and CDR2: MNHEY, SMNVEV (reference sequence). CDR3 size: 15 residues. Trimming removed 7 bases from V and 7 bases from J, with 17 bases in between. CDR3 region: CASKDGGLGNSPLHF. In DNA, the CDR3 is TGTGCCAGCAAAGATGGAGGGCTGGGAAATTCACCCCTCCACTTT.

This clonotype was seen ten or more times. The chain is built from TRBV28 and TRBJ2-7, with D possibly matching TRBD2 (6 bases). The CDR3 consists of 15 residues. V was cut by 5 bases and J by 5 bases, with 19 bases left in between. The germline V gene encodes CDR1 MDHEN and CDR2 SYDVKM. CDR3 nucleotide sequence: TGTGCCAGCAGTCCTCAAAGGGAGGTCGTTAACGAGCAGTACTTC. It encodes CASSPQREVVNEQYF.

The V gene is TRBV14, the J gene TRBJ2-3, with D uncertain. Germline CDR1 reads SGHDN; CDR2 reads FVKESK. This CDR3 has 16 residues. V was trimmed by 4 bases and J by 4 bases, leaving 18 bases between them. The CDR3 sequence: CASSPLISTYADTQYF. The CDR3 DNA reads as TGTGCCAGCAGCCCCTTGATCTCTACGTATGCAGATACGCAGTATTTT.

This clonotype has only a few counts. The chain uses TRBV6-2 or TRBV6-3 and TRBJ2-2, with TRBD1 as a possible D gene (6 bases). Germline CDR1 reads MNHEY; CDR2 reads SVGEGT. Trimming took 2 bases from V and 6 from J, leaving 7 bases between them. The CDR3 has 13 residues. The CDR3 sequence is CASSYEGAGELFF. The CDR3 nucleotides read TGTGCCAGCAGTTACGAGGGGGCCGGGGAGCTGTTTTTT.